This T cell receptor (beta chain) was observed in a study of blood T cell repertoires in COVID-19. Study in general: Samples of COVID-19 (acute and convalescent) were obtained from the United States, Italy and Spain. The analysed material was cDNA or gDNA that came from T cells, B-cell-depleted T cells, or PBMCs.

All enrollees were about 18 to 100 years old and from 20 to 25 US areas. What the recovered Cohort 3 donors had was two negative PCRs, clearance, or symptom resolution. Using immunoSEQ multiplex PCR, the repertoire was profiled, and TCRdb retains in-frame clones only, with some absent. Of approximately 150,000 clones listed, roughly 88% are singletons. In germline, CDR1 is SGHAT, CDR2 FQDESV (reference sequence). V trimming: 5 bases; J trimming: 5 bases; junction bases outside the gene matches: 8. CDR3 length: 14 amino acids. The V gene is TRBV11-1, the J gene TRBJ2-5; 7 bases agree with TRBD1. The sample taken for sequencing was PBMCs or T cells enriched from blood (not recorded which). The receptor comes from a man in his fifties who had recovered from COVID-19. The DNA for the CDR3 is TGTGCCAGCAGCCAACCTACAGGGGTGGAGACCCAGTACTTC. Translated: CASSQPTGVETQYF.